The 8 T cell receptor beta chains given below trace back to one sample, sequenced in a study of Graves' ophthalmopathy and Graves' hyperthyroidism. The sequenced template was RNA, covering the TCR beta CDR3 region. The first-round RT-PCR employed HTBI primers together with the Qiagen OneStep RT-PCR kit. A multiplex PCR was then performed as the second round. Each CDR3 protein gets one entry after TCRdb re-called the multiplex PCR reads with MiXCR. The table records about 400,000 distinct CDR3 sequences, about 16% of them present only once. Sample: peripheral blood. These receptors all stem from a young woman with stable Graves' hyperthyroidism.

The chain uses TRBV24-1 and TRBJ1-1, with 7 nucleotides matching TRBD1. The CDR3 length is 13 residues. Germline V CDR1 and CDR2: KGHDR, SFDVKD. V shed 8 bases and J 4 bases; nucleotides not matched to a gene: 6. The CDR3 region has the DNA TGTGCCACCATGGTACAGGGGACCACTGAAGCTTTCTTT. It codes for CATMVQGTTEAFF.

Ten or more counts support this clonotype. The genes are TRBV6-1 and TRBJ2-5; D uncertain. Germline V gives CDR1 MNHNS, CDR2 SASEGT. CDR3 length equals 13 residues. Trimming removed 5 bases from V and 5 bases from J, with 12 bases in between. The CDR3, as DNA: TGTGCCAGCAGTCCCGACTCGGAGGAGACCCAGTACTTC. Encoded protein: CASSPDSEETQYF.

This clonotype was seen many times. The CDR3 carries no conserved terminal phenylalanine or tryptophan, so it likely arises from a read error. CDR3 nucleotides: TGTGCCAGCAGTGAGACAGGGGCTAATGGCTACACCTGC. Translated: CASSETGANGYTC. The V and J genes are TRBV6-1 and TRBJ1-2, with TRBD1 identical over 8 bases. The germline gives CDR1 MNHNS, CDR2 SASEGT. This CDR3 is 13 amino acids long. The trim removed 3 bases at V and 6 bases at J, leaving 3 bases unmatched.

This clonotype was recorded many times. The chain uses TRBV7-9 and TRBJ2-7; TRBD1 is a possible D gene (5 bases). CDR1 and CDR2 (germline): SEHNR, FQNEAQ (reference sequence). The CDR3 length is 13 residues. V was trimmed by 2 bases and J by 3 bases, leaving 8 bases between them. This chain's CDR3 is CASSLRGFYEQYF. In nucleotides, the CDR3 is TGTGCCAGCAGCTTAAGGGGCTTCTACGAGCAGTACTTC.

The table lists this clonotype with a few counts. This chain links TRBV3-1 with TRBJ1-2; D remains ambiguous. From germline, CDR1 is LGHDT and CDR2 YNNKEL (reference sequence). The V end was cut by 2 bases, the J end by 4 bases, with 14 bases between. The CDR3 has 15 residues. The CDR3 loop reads CASSQTALRSYGYTF. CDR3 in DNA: TGTGCCAGCAGCCAAACCGCCTTAAGAAGCTATGGCTACACCTTC.

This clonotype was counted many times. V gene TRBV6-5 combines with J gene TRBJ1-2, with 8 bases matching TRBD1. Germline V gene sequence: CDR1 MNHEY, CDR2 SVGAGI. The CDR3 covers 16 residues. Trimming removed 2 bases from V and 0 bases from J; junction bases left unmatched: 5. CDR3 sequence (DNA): TGTGCCAGCAGTTACGGCAGGGGGCCGACTAACTATGGCTACACCTTC. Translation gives CASSYGRGPTNYGYTF.

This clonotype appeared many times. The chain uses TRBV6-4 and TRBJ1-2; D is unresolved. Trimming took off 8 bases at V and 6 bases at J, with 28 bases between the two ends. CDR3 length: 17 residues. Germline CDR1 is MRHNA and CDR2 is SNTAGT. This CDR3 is CASPCEPEDGHRHGYTF. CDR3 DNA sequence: TGTGCCAGCCCTTGTGAACCCGAAGACGGCCACCGGCATGGCTACACCTTC.

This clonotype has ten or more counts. The CDR3 sequence is CSARDTTGLGETQYF. The DNA of the CDR3 is TGCAGTGCTAGAGATACGACAGGTCTCGGGGAGACCCAGTACTTC. The chain has TRBV20-1 and TRBJ2-5; D perhaps matches TRBD1 (6 bases). This CDR3 comprises 15 residues. The germline gives CDR1 DFQATT, CDR2 SNEGSKA (reference sequence). V lost 0 bases to trimming and J lost 5 bases, with 16 bases between them.